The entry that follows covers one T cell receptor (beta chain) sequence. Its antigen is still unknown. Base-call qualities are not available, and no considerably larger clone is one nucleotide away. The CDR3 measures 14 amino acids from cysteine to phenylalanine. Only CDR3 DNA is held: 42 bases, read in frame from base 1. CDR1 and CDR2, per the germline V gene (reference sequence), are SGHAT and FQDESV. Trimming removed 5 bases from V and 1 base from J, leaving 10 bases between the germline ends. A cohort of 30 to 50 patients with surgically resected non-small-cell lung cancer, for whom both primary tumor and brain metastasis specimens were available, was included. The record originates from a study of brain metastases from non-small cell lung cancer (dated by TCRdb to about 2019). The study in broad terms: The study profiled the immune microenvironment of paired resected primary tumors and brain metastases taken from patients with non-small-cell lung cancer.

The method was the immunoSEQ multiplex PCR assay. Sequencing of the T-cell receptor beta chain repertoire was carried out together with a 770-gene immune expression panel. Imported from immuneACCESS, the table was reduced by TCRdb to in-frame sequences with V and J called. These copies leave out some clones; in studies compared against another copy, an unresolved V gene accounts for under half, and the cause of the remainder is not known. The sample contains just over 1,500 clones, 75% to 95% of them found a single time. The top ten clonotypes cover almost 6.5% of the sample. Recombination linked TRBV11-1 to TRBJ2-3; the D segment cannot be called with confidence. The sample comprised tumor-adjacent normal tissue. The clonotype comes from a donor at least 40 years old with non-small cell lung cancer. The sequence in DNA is TGTGCCAGCAGCCAAACAGCCGGCACAGATACGCAGTATTTT. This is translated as CASSQTAGTDTQYF.